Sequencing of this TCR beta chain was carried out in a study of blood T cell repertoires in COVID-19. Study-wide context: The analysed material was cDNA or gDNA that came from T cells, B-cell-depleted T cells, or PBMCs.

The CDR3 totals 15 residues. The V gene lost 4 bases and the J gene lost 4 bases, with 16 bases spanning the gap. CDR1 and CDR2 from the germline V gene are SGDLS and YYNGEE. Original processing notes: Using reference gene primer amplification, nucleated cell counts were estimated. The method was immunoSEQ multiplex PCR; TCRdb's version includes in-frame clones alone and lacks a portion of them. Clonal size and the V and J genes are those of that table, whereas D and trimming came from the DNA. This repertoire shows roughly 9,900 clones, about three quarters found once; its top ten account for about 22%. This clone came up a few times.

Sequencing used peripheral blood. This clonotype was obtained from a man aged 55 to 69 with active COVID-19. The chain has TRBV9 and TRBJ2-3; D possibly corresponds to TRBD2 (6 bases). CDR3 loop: CASSLKSWEADTQYF. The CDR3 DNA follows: TGTGCCAGCAGCCTAAAATCGTGGGAGGCAGATACGCAGTATTTT.